One and the same sample provided the 16 T cell receptor beta chains below, sequenced in a study of T cell changes during pregnancy in multiple sclerosis. The method was immunoSEQ multiplex PCR; TCRdb's version includes in-frame clones alone and lacks a portion of them. The table includes tens of thousands of clones, 80% to 90% detected once. Source: CD8+ T cells from peripheral blood mononuclear cells, taken in the second trimester of pregnancy. These receptors were taken from a female donor in good health, enrolled as a control in a pregnancy study.

The V and J genes are TRBV28 and TRBJ2-1; a weak D match, TRBD1 (6 bases). Germline V lookup: CDR1 MDHEN, CDR2 SYDVKM. Trimming pared 4 bases from V and 0 bases from J, leaving 10 bases between. The CDR3 spans 15 residues. The CDR3 nucleotides are TGTGCCAGCAGTTCCGGGACATCCTCCTACAATGAGCAGTTCTTC. Its translation is CASSSGTSSYNEQFF.

V is TRBV5-1 and J is TRBJ2-7; 7 nucleotides align to TRBD1. Trimming at V came to 4 bases and at J to 1 base, leaving 5 bases not matched to a gene. Germline assignment: CDR1 SGHRS and CDR2 YFSETQ. This CDR3 spans 14 amino acids. DNA for the CDR3: TGCGCCAGCAGCAGGAGACAGGGTTCCTACGAGCAGTACTTC. As protein: CASSRRQGSYEQYF.

This sequence joins TRBV13 and TRBJ2-1, with D unclear. The CDR3 is made up of 14 amino acids. V lost 4 bases, J lost 7 bases, and 14 bases lay in between. Germline CDR1 is PRHDT and CDR2 is FYEKMQ (reference sequence). CDR3: CASSSLGPLNEQFF. The CDR3 DNA follows: TGTGCCAGCAGCTCCCTAGGCCCCCTTAATGAGCAGTTCTTC.

The gene calls are TRBV4-1 and TRBJ2-1; D not certain. Germline CDR1 is MGHRA and CDR2 is YSYEKL. There are 13 residues in the CDR3. The V end lost 1 base, the J end lost 5 bases, and 6 bases lay between the germline ends. The CDR3 nucleotides are TGCGCCAGCAGCCAAGTAGAACACAATGAGCAGTTCTTC. Translation gives CASSQVEHNEQFF.

V and J are TRBV4-1 and TRBJ2-3; 8 positions agree with TRBD2. Trimming at V came to 4 bases and at J to 3 bases, leaving 12 bases not matched to a gene. The CDR3 is 17 residues long. CDR1 is MGHRA, CDR2 YSYEKL, per germline. CDR3 in DNA: TGCGCCAGCAGCCTCCAGCCCAGCGGGGGTGATACAGATACGCAGTATTTT. Its translation is CASSLQPSGGDTDTQYF.

The gene calls are TRBV6-5 and TRBJ2-7, with D unclear. Germline CDR1 MNHEY, CDR2 SVGAGI. The CDR3 is 15 amino acids. The V end lost 6 bases, the J end lost 1 base, and 16 bases lay between the germline ends. CDR3 amino acids: CASRTFRGNSYEQYF. CDR3 sequence (DNA): TGTGCCAGCAGAACCTTTCGAGGAAATTCCTACGAGCAGTACTTC.

V and J are TRBV5-6 and TRBJ1-2; TRBD1 matches at 7 bases. V shed 2 bases and J 0 bases; nucleotides not matched to a gene: 4. This CDR3 contains 15 residues. Germline CDR1 reads SGHDT; CDR2 reads YYEEEE. CDR3 in amino acids: CASSLQGWANYGYTF. The CDR3 DNA reads as TGTGCCAGCAGCTTACAGGGGTGGGCTAACTATGGCTACACCTTC.

The chain uses TRBV6-4 and TRBJ2-3, with D perhaps matching TRBD2 (6 bases). CDR1 and CDR2 (germline): MRHNA, SNTAGT. This CDR3 is built from 15 residues. V was trimmed by 0 bases and J by 0 bases, leaving 7 bases between them. CDR3 sequence: CASSDSRGSTDTQYF. The DNA for the CDR3 is TGTGCCAGCAGTGACTCGCGGGGTAGCACAGATACGCAGTATTTT.

This rearrangement joins TRBV7-9 to TRBJ2-1; 9 bases match TRBD2. V trimming: 1 base; J trimming: 4 bases; junction bases outside the gene matches: 5. The CDR3 is 16 residues long. CDR1 and CDR2 (germline): SEHNR, FQNEAQ (reference sequence). The CDR3: CASSLGLAETYNEQFF. The CDR3 nucleotides are TGTGCCAGCAGCTTAGGACTAGCGGAGACATACAATGAGCAGTTCTTC. Based on the CDR3 plus reference TRBV7-9 and TRBJ2-1, the full variable domain is DTGVSQNPRHKITKRGQNVTFRCDPISEHNRLYWYRQTLGQGPEFLTYFQNEAQLEKSRLLSDRFSAERPKGSFSTLEIQRTEQGDSAMYLCASSLGLAETYNEQFFGPGTRLTVL.

The chain recombines TRBV25-1 with TRBJ2-1, with 14 bases identical to TRBD2. Germline V CDR1 and CDR2: MGHDK, SYGVNS. V lost 3 bases to trimming and J lost 10 bases; unmatched junction nucleotides: 11. The CDR3 contains 17 residues. The CDR3 here is CASSEARRGLAGEEQFF. CDR3 sequence (DNA): TGTGCCAGCAGTGAGGCTCGACGGGGACTAGCGGGAGAAGAGCAGTTCTTC.

The chain has TRBV4-1 and TRBJ1-1, with 7 nucleotides matching TRBD1. The germline V gene has CDR1 MGHRA and CDR2 YSYEKL. The CDR3 consists of 15 residues. The V and J ends lost 5 bases and 3 bases, in that order; junction bases with no gene match: 9. CDR3 DNA sequence: TGCGCCAGCAGCTACCCCGGGACAGAGGACACTGAAGCTTTCTTT. This codes for CASSYPGTEDTEAFF.

CDR3: CASSQGAFGRQETQYF. CDR3 nucleotide sequence: TGCGCCAGCAGCCAGGGGGCATTTGGAAGGCAAGAGACCCAGTACTTC. This chain connects TRBV4-1 to TRBJ2-5, with D maybe TRBD1 (6 bases). The CDR3 has 16 amino acids. Trimming removed 3 bases at V and 2 bases at J, with 16 bases between. CDR1 is MGHRA, CDR2 YSYEKL, per germline.

Details on this clone: The junction and the germline gene differ at one end; a read error may be behind it. This specimen includes other DNA sequences encoding the same CDR3. The chain has TRBV7-9 and TRBJ1-2; 7 bases map to TRBD1. This CDR3 is 14 amino acids long. Germline V gives CDR1 SEHNR, CDR2 FQNEAQ (reference sequence). As DNA, the CDR3 is TGCGCCAGCAGCTTAGTACAGGGGTGGTATGGCTACACCTTC. This encodes CASSLVQGWYGYTF. Combining the CDR3 with reference TRBV7-9 and TRBJ1-2 gives the whole variable domain DTGVSQNPRHKITKRGQNVTFRCDPISEHNRLYWYRQTLGQGPEFLTYFQNEAQLEKSRLLSDRFSAERPKGSFSTLEIQRTEQGDSAMYLCASSLVQGWYGYTFGSGTRLTVV.

V gene TRBV7-9 combines with J gene TRBJ2-7, with D unclear. Germline V gene lookup returns CDR1 SEHNR and CDR2 FQNEAQ (reference sequence). The CDR3 has 15 residues. V gave up 4 bases and J gave up 4 bases, with 17 bases separating them. The CDR3: CASSSSTPTPYEQYF. The DNA of the CDR3 is TGTGCCAGCAGCTCCTCGACTCCTACCCCTTACGAGCAGTACTTC.

The rearrangement joins TRBV28 to TRBJ1-3; D not resolved. Germline V gives CDR1 MDHEN, CDR2 SYDVKM. The germline V and J ends were trimmed by 5 bases and 4 bases, with 15 bases remaining between them. This CDR3 contains 15 residues. The CDR3 protein is CASSARGSLGNTIYF. The CDR3 nucleotides are TGTGCCAGCAGTGCCCGCGGGTCTTTGGGAAACACCATATATTTT.

The chain uses TRBV18 and TRBJ2-6, with 9 bases fitting TRBD1. Trimming removed 8 bases from V and 4 bases from J; junction bases left unmatched: 9. The CDR3 has 16 residues. Germline CDR1 KGHSH, CDR2 LQKENI. CDR3 sequence (DNA): TGTGCCAGCCGTCCCGGGACAGGGACCGGGGCCAACGTCCTGACTTTC. Amino acid sequence: CASRPGTGTGANVLTF.